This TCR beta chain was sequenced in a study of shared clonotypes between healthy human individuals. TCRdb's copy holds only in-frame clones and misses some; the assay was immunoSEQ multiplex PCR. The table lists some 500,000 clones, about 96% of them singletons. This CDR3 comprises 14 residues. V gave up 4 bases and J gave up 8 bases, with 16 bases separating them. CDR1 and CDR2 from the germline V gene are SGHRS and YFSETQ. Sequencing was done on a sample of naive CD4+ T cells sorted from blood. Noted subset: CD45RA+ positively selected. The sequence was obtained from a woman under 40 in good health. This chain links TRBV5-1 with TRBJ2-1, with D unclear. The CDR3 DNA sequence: TGCGCCAGCAGCCTATCACGACCTTGGGATGAGCAGTTCTTC. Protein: CASSLSRPWDEQFF.